These T cell receptor beta chains were read from a single sample in a study of blood T cells in healthy people across ages. In TCRdb, the 5' RACE reads were re-called with MiXCR into one record per CDR3 protein. Of about 830,000 distinct CDR3 sequences in the sample, roughly 64% were seen once. Sequenced material: blood. Receptors were obtained from a man between 25 and 39 years old in good health. CDR3s include the opening cysteine and the closing phenylalanine or tryptophan. Fields, in order: V gene, J gene, clone size, D gene, CDR3 length, CDR3 DNA, CDR3 protein. D genes are given only for firm matches. Size tells how often a clone was seen (once, few, many) or the class of an expanded clone, and some rows leave it out.

TRBV6-2/TRBV6-3,TRBJ2-3,once,.,12,TGTGCCAGCACCAATCGGATACAAGGGGTGTATTTT,CASTNRIQGVYF
TRBV27,TRBJ2-6,.,.,13,TGTGCCAGCAGTTTTTCCCAGGCCAACGTCCTGACTTTC,CASSFSQANVLTF
TRBV7-2,TRBJ2-7,few,TRBD2,15,TGTGCCAGCAGCTCCGGAACTAGCGGGATTCGAGGGCAGTACTTC,CASSSGTSGIRGQYF
TRBV5-1,TRBJ2-4,.,.,14,TGCGCCAGCAGCTTGGAAGGGGGCGGGGACATTCAGTACTTC,CASSLEGGGDIQYF
TRBV6-1,TRBJ2-7,.,.,12,TGTACCAGCAGTCCGAAGGGCTACGAGCAGTACTTC,CTSSPKGYEQYF
TRBV6-1,TRBJ2-6,.,.,14,TGTGCCAGCAGCCCCAACCCTGGGGCCAACGTCCTGACTTTC,CASSPNPGANVLTF
TRBV6-6,TRBJ2-2,once,TRBD1,15,TGTGCCAGCAGCACTGGGACAGGGGAATCCGGGGAGCTGTTTTTT,CASSTGTGESGELFF
TRBV20-1,TRBJ1-6,.,.,13,TGCAGTGCTAGAGCAGGGGAGTATTCACCCCTCCACTTT,CSARAGEYSPLHF
TRBV20-1,TRBJ2-1,.,.,12,TGCAGTGCAAGACCGAACTACAATGAGCAGTTCTTC,CSARPNYNEQFF
TRBV20-1,TRBJ2-5,.,.,12,TGCAGTGCCAAGTTGGTTGTGGAGACCCAGTACTTC,CSAKLVVETQYF
TRBV7-9,TRBJ1-5,.,.,16,TGTGCCAGCAGACGTAGACAGCGTTTTAGCAATCAGCCCCAGCATTTT,CASRRRQRFSNQPQHF
TRBV7-6,TRBJ1-1,.,.,14,TGTGCCAGCAGCTTAATGGAGGGGAATGCTGAAGCTTTCTTT,CASSLMEGNAEAFF
TRBV24-1,TRBJ2-6,.,TRBD1,18,TGTGCCACCAGTGACGGGACAGGTACCGTCTCTGGGGCCAACGTCCTGACTTTC,CATSDGTGTVSGANVLTF
TRBV20-1,TRBJ1-5,.,.,14,TGCAGTGCGCGGACAGCGGGTAGCAATCAGCCCCAGCATTTT,CSARTAGSNQPQHF
TRBV20-1,TRBJ2-1,.,.,13,TGCAGTGCTCCCGAGGGGGAGGGCAATGAGCAGTTCTTC,CSAPEGEGNEQFF
TRBV29-1,TRBJ2-7,.,TRBD1,11,TGCAGCGGCCATGACAGGGGGACGAAGTACTTC,CSGHDRGTKYF
TRBV4-3,TRBJ2-6,few,.,17,TGCGCCAGCAGCCAAGAAGGAGGACGTGCTGGGGCCAACGTCCTGACTTTC,CASSQEGGRAGANVLTF
TRBV3-1,TRBJ1-1,.,TRBD1,15,TGTGCCAGCAGCCAATCTAGTCAGGGGGCCAGCGGAGCTTTCTTT,CASSQSSQGASGAFF
TRBV20-1,TRBJ2-2,.,.,15,TGCAGTGCCCCCAACCTCGGGGAGGTATCCGGGGAGCTGTTTTTT,CSAPNLGEVSGELFF
TRBV7-3,TRBJ2-1,few,.,14,TGTGCCAGCAGCTTCGACCCGGGATACAATGAGCAGTTCTTC,CASSFDPGYNEQFF
TRBV30,TRBJ2-1,.,TRBD2,14,TGTGCCTGGAATAGCGGGGGAACCGACAATGAGCAGTTCTTC,CAWNSGGTDNEQFF
TRBV12-3/TRBV12-4,TRBJ2-1,.,.,16,TGTGCCAGCAGCCCGCAGGGGACCTTGGTGGTGAATGAGCAGTTCTTC,CASSPQGTLVVNEQFF
TRBV6-1,TRBJ2-1,.,TRBD2,15,TGTGCCAGCAGTAAACGGGGGACTACAACCGATGAGCAGTTCTTC,CASSKRGTTTDEQFF
TRBV12-3/TRBV12-4,TRBJ2-5,few,.,13,TGTGCCAGCACTGTCGTCCCCCAAGAGACCCAGTACTTC,CASTVVPQETQYF
TRBV28,TRBJ2-7,.,.,13,TGTGCCAGCAGATCCACAGGGATCCACGAGCAGTACTTC,CASRSTGIHEQYF
TRBV29-1,TRBJ1-2,.,TRBD1,12,TGCAGCCTTCAGGGGGCTGGAGAAGGCTACACCTTC,CSLQGAGEGYTF
TRBV28,TRBJ2-3,few,.,14,TGTGCCAGCAGACCGGCCCTCACCGGGAATACGCAGTATTTT,CASRPALTGNTQYF
TRBV20-1,TRBJ2-7,.,.,13,TGCAGTGCTAGAGATCCAGGCGTGGACGAGCAGTACTTC,CSARDPGVDEQYF
TRBV12-3/TRBV12-4,TRBJ1-1,.,TRBD1,14,TGTGCCAGCAATCCACAGGGGTGGGCATCTGAAGCTTTCTTT,CASNPQGWASEAFF
TRBV3-1,TRBJ2-1,.,TRBD1,17,TGTGCCAGCAGCCAGAACCCGGGACAGGCAATCGACAATGAGCAGTTCTTC,CASSQNPGQAIDNEQFF
TRBV10-2,TRBJ2-5,few,TRBD1,16,TGCGCCAGCAGTGAGTTCAAACAGGGGCGCGGGGAGACCCAGTACTTC,CASSEFKQGRGETQYF
TRBV7-2,TRBJ1-2,.,.,14,TGTGCCAGCAGCTTAGAGGTCAGGGAATATGGCTACACCTTC,CASSLEVREYGYTF